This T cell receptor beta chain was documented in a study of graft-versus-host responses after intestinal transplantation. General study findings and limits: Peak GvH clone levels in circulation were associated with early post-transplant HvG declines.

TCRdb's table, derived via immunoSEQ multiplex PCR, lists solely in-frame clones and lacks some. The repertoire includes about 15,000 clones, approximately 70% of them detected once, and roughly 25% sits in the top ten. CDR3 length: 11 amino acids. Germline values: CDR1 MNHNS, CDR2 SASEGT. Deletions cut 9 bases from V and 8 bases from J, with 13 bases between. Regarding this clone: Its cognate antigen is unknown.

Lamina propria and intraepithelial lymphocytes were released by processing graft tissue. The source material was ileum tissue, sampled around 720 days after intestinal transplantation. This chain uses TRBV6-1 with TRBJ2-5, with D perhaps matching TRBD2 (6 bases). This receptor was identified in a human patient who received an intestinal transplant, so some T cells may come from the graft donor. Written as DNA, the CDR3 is TGTGCCAGTGGGCGGGAAGGAACCCAGTACTTC. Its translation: CASGREGTQYF.